These T cell receptor beta chains were read from a single sample in a study of blood T cell repertoires in COVID-19. The protocol was immunoSEQ multiplex PCR, while the TCRdb copy is restricted to in-frame clones and leaves out a portion. The table lists about 40,000 clones, roughly 80% of them singletons. Sequencing used peripheral blood. These receptors all come from a human donor with acute or convalescent COVID-19. The donor label of this sample is uncertain. The conserved cysteine and the conserved F or W are not part of the CDR3 here.

>TRBV2|TRBJ2-2
ASRPGQGAGGELF
>TRBV2|TRBJ2-5
ASNGPSPRQETQY
>TRBV24-1|TRBJ2-7
ATPPGRSEDYEQY
>TRBV6-5|TRBJ2-7
ASSSGPSYEQY
>TRBV15|TRBJ1-4
ATSGGGGPNEKLF
>TRBV7-2|TRBJ2-5
ASSPVLETQY
>TRBV4-3|TRBJ2-7
ASSQKTGNEQY
>TRBV18|TRBJ2-1
ASSPNNEQF
>TRBV5-1|TRBJ1-4
ASSKGQKNEKLF
>TRBV6-2/TRBV6-3|TRBJ1-1
ASSYSTIGQRNTEAF
>TRBV5-1|TRBJ1-2
ASSLGLRYGYT
>TRBV9|TRBJ2-1
ASSVYEGKGNEQF
>TRBV7-8|TRBJ2-1
ASSLRQGLGDEQF
>TRBV29-1|TRBJ1-1
SVEGGTYTEAF
>TRBV6-5|TRBJ1-5
ASSSIGGSQPQH
>TRBV5-4|TRBJ2-2
ASSLARVTGELF
>TRBV5-8|TRBJ1-1
ASSLSWGRRNTEAF
>TRBV2|TRBJ2-2
ASKTGTNTGELF
>TRBV4-2|TRBJ1-4
ASSQAPGGPEKLF
>TRBV27|TRBJ1-5
ASSLSGQGGQPQH
>TRBV27|TRBJ2-3
ASSPPRQGPTDTQY
>TRBV6-5|TRBJ2-2
ASSPDWTGELF
>TRBV7-3|TRBJ2-2
ASSLGVWREPDGELF
>TRBV10-3|TRBJ1-1
AISERGGDTEAF
>TRBV14|TRBJ2-3
ASSQDGTGRDTQY
>TRBV5-6|TRBJ1-2
ASSLNRDRAVVVGGYT
>TRBV2|TRBJ2-3
ASRVYNGFPDTQY
>TRBV7-2|TRBJ2-2
ASSLLQGAGGELF
>TRBV7-2|TRBJ2-7
ASSLASGGAPGQY
>TRBV5-4|TRBJ2-4
ASSPWGGGNIQY
>TRBV5-4|TRBJ2-7
ASSLNRGGWDEQY
>TRBV11-2|TRBJ2-7
ASSLFPLGTGGPYEQY
>TRBV5-1|TRBJ2-7
ASSNPGLDEQY
>TRBV7-9|TRBJ1-1
ASSFRTERTEAF
>TRBV11-3|TRBJ2-3
ASKLTSTDTQY
>TRBV4-1|TRBJ2-7
ASSQELAGGYEQY
>TRBV7-3|TRBJ2-1
ASSLGGVRNEQF
>TRBV27|TRBJ2-7
ASKLTGAQGEQY
>TRBV2|TRBJ2-7
ASSASQVRDEQY
>TRBV14|TRBJ2-1
ASSHVPGGSYNEQF
>TRBV24-1|TRBJ2-1
ATGGMEGHNEQF
>TRBV6-5|TRBJ2-5
ASSYSMSGPETQY
>TRBV5-1|TRBJ2-3
ASSFGHGAGGTDTQY
>TRBV7-8|TRBJ1-2
ASSLGGGTRLYGYT
>TRBV7-3|TRBJ1-2
ASRQGTSGYT
>TRBV29-1|TRBJ2-1
ASGGSSYNEQF
>TRBV3-1/TRBV3-2|TRBJ1-1
ASSQEWQGVQMNTEAF
>TRBV18|TRBJ2-7
ASSRPGTPEQY
>TRBV29-1|TRBJ2-3
SVEDEAFIHTQY
>TRBV7-2|TRBJ2-2
ASSLSQGALF
>TRBV27|TRBJ1-1
ASSLRGLDTEAF
>TRBV11-3|TRBJ2-1
ASSTGQGRIYNEQF
>TRBV3-1/TRBV3-2|TRBJ1-5
ASSQDSVGTQPQH
>TRBV29-1|TRBJ1-3
SVLGGISGNTIY
>TRBV24-1|TRBJ2-3
ATSDFLRTSGTSTDTQY
>TRBV9|TRBJ2-7
ASSPGSGNYEQY
>TRBV9|TRBJ2-1
ASSLRVSYNEQF
>TRBV6-1|TRBJ2-3
ASSERRFSTDTQY
>TRBV6-5|TRBJ1-3
ASSWTGLGGNTIY
>TRBV28|TRBJ2-7
ASSTAGTGADEQY